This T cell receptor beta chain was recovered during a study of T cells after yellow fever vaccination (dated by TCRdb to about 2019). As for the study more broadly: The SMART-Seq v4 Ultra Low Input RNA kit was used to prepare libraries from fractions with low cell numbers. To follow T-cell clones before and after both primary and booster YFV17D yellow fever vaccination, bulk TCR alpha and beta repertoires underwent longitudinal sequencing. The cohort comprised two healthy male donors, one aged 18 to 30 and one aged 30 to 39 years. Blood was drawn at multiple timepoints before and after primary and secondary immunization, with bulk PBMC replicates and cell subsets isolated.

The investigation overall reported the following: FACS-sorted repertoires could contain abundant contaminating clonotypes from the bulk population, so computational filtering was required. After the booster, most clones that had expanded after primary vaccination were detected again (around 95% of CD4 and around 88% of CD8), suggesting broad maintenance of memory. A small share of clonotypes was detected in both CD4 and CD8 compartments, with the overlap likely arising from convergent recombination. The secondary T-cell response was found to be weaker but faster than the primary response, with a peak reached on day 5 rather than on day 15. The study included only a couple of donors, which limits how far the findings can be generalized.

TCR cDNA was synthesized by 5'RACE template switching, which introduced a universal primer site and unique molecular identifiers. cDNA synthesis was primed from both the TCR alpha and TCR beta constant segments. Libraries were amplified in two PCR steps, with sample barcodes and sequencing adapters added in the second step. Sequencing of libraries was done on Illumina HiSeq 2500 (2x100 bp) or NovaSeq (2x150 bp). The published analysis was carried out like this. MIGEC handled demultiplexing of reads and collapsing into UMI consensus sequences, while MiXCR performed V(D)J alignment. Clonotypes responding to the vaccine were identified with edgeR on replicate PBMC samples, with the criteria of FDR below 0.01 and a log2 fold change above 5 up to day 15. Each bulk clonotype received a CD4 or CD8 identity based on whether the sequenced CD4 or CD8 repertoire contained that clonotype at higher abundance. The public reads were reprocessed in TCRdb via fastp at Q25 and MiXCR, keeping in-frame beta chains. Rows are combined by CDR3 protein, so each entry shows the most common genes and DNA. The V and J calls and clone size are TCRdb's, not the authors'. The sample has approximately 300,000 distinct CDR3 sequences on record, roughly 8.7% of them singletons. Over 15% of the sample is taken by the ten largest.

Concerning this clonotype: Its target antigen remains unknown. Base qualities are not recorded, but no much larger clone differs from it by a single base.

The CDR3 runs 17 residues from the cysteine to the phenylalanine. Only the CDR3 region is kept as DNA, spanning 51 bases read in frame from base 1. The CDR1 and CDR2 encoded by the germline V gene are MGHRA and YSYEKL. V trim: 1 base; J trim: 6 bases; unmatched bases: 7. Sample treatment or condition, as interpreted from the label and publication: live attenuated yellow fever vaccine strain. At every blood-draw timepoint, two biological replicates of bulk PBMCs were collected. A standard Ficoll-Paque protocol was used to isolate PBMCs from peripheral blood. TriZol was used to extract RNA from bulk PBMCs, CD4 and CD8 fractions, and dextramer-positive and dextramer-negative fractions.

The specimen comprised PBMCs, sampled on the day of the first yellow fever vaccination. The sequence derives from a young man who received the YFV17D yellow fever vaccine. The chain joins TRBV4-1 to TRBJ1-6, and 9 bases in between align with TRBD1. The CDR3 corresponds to CASSQGNRGLSNSPLHF. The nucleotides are TGCGCCAGCAGCCAAGGGAACAGGGGGCTAAGTAATTCACCCCTCCACTTT.